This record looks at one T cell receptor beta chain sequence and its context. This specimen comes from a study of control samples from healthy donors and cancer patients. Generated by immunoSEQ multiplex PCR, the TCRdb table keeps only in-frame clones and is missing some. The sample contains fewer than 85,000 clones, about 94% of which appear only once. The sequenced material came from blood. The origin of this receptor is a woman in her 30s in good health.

The CDR3 loop is CASSRDALEPYSNQPQHF. The CDR3 bases are TGCGCCAGCAGCCGGGATGCCTTAGAACCTTATAGCAATCAGCCCCAGCATTTT. V usage is TRBV5-1 and J usage is TRBJ1-5; D is unresolved. Trimming left V 4 bases short and J 0 bases short, with 20 bases between. The CDR3 has 18 amino acids. Germline CDR1 SGHRS, CDR2 YFSETQ.